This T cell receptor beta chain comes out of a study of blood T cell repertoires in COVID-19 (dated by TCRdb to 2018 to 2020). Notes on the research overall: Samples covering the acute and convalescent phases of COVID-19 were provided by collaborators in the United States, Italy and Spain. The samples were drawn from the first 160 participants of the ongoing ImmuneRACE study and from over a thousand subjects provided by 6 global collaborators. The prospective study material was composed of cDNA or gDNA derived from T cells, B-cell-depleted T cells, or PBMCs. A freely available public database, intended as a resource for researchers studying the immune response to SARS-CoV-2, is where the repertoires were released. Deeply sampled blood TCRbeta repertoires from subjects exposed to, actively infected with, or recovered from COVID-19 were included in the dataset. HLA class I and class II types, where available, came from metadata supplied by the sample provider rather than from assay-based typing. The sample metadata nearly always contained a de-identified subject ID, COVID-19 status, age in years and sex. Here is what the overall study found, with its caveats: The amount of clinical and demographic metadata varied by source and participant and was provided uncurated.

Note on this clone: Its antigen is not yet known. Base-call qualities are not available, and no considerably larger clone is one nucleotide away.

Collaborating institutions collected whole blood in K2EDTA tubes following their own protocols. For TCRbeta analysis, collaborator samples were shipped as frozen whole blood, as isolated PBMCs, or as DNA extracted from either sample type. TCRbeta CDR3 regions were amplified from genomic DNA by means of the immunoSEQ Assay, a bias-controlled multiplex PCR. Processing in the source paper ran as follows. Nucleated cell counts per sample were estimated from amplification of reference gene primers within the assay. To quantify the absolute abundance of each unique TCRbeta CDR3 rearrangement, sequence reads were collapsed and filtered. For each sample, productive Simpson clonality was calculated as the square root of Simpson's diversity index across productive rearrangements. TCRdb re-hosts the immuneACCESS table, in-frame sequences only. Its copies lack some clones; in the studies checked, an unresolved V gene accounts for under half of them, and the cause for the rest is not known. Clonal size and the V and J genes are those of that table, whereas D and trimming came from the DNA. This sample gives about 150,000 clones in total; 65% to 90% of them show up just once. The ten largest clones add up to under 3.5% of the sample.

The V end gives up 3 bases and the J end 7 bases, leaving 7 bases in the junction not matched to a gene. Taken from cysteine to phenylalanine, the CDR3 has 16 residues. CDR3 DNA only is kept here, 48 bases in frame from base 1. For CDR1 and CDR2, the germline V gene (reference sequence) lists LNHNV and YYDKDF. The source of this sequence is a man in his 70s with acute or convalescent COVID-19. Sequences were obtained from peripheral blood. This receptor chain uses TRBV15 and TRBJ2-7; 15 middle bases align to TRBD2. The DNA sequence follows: TGTGCCACCAGCAGTTCGGGACTAGCGGGAGGTGAAGAGCAGTACTTC. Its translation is CATSSSGLAGGEEQYF.